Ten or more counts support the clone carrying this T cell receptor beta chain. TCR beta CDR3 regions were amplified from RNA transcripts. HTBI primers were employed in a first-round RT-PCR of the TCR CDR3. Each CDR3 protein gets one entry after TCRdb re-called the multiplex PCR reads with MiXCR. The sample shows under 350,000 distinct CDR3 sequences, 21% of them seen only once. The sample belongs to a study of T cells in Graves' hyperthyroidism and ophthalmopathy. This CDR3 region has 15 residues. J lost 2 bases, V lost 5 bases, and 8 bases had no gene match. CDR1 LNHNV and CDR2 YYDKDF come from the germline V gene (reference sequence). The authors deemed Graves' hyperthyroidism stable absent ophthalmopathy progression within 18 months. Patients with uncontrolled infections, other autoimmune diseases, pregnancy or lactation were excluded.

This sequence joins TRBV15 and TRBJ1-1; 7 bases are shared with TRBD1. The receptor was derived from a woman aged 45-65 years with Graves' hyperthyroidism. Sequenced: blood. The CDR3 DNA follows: TGTGCCACCAGCGGCCCGGGACAGATCAACACTGAAGCTTTCTTT. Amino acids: CATSGPGQINTEAFF. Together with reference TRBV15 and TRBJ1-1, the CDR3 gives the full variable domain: DAMVIQNPRYQVTQFGKPVTLSCSQTLNHNVMYWYQQKSSQAPKLLFHYYDKDFNNEADTPDNFQSRRPNTSFCFLDIRSPGLGDTAMYLCATSGPGQINTEAFFGQGTRLTVV.